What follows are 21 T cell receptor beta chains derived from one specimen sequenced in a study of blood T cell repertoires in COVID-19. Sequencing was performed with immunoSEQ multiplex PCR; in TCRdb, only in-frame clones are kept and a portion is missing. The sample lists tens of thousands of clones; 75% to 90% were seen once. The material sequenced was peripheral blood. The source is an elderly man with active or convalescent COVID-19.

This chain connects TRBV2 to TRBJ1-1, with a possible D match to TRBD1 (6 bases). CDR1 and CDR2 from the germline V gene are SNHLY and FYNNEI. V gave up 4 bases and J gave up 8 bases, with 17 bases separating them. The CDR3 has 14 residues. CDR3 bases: TGTGCCAGCAGTGGCCTAAGGGGGAGTATGGAAGCTTTCTTT. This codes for CASSGLRGSMEAFF.

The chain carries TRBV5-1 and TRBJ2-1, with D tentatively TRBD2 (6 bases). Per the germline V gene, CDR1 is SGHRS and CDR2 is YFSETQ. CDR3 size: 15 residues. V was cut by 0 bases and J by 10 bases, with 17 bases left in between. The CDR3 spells CASSLVRSGVGEQFF. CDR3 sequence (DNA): TGCGCCAGCAGCTTGGTAAGGTCGGGGGTTGGCGAGCAGTTCTTC.

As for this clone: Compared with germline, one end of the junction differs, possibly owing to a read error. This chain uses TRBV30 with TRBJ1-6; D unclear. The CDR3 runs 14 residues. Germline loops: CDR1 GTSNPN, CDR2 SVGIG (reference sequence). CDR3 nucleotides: TGTGCCTGGAGTGTAGGAGGGAGGAATTTACCCCTCCACTTT. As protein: CAWSVGGRNLPLHF.

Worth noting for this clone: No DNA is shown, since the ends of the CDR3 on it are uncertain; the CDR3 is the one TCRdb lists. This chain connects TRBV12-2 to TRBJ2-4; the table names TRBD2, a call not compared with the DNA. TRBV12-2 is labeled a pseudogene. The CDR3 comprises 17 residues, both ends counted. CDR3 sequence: CASRRDYNCLAKNIQYF.

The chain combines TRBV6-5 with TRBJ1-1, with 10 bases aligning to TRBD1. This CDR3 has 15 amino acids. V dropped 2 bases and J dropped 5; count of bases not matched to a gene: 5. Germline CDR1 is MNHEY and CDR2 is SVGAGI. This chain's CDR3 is CASSYVTGGLTEAFF. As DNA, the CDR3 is TGTGCCAGCAGTTACGTGACAGGGGGCTTGACTGAAGCTTTCTTT.

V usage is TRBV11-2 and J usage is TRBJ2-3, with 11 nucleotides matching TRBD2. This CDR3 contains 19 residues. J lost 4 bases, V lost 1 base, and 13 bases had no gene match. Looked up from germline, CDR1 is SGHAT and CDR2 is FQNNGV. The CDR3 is CASSLGIGASGRTSDTQYF. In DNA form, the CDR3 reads TGTGCCAGCAGCTTAGGTATTGGGGCTAGCGGGAGGACGTCAGATACGCAGTATTTT.

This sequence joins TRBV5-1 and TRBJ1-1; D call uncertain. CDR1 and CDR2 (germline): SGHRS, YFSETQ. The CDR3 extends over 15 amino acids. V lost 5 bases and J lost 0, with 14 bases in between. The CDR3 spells CASRFGEGLNTEAFF. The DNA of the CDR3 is TGCGCCAGCAGGTTTGGGGAGGGCTTGAACACTGAAGCTTTCTTT.

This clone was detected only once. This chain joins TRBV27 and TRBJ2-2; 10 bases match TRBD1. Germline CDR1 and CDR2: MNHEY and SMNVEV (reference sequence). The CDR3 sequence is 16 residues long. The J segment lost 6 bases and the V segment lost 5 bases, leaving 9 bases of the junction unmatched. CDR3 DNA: TGTGCCAGCAGTAAAACCGGGACAGGGGTCTCCGGGGAGCTGTTTTTT. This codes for CASSKTGTGVSGELFF.

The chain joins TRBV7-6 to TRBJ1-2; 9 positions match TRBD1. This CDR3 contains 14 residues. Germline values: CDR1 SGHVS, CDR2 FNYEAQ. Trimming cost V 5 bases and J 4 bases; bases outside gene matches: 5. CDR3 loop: CASSPRQGGYGYTF. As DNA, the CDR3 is TGTGCCAGCAGCCCCCGACAGGGGGGCTATGGCTACACCTTC.

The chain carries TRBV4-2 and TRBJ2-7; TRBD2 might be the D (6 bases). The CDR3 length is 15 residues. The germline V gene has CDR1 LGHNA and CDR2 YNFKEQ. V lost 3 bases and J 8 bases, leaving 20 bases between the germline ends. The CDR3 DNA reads TGTGCCAGCAGCCAGGAACTAGCACGGGTTACGCAGCAGTACTTC. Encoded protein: CASSQELARVTQQYF.

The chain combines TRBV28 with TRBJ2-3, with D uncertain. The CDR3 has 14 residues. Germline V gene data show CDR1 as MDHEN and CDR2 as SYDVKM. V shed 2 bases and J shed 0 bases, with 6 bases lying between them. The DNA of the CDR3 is TGTGCCAGCAGTTTAAGCCGTAGCACAGATACGCAGTATTTT. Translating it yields CASSLSRSTDTQYF.

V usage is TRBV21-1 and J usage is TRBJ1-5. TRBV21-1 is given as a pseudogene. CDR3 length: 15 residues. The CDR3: CASSKDYPFGGPEHF. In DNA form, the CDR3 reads TGTGCCAGCAGCAAAGATTATCCATTCGGAGGGCCCGAGCATTTT.

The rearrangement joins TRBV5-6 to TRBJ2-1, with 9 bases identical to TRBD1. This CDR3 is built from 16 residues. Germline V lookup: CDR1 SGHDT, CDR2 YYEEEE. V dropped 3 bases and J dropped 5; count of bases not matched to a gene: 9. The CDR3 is CASSYELGQGHNEQFF. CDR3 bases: TGTGCCAGCAGCTATGAACTTGGACAGGGGCACAATGAGCAGTTCTTC.

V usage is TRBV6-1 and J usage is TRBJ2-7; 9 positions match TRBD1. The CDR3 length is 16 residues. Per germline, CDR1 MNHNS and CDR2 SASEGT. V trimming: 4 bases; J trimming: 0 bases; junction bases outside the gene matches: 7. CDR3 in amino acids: CASSGTRDRVSYEQYF. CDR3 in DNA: TGTGCCAGCAGTGGAACCCGGGACAGGGTCTCCTACGAGCAGTACTTC.

The CDR3 is CASSLRSGNTEAFF. CDR3 DNA: TGTGCCAGCAGCTTACGGTCAGGGAACACTGAAGCTTTCTTT. The chain uses TRBV7-8 and TRBJ1-1; D not resolved. CDR3 length: 14 residues. The ends were cut back, 2 bases at V and 1 base at J, with 8 bases in the middle. Germline V gene lookup returns CDR1 SGHVS and CDR2 FQNEAQ.

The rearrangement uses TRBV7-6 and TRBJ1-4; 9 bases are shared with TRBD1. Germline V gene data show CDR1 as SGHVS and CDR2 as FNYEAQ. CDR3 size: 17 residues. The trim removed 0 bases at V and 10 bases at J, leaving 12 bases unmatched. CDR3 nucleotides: TGTGCCAGCAGCTTAGCGTCCCGGACAGGGGCCCATGGAAAACTGTTTTTT. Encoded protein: CASSLASRTGAHGKLFF.

This CDR3 is CASRDRGGPQHF. For the CDR3, the DNA is TGTGCCAGCAGGGACAGGGGGGGGCCCCAGCATTTT. This rearrangement joins TRBV2 to TRBJ1-5; 10 bases match TRBD1. Germline lookup yields CDR1 SNHLY and CDR2 FYNNEI. V lost 6 bases, J lost 9 bases, and 2 bases stayed unmatched. The CDR3 length is 12 residues.

In DNA, the CDR3 is TGTGCCAGCAGTGATCAGGTTTCACCCCTCCACTTT. Translation gives CASSDQVSPLHF. J is TRBJ1-6 and V is TRBV25-1; D unresolved. The length of the CDR3 is 12 residues. Germline CDR1 is MGHDK and CDR2 is SYGVNS. Trimming pared 3 bases from V and 9 bases from J, leaving 6 bases between.

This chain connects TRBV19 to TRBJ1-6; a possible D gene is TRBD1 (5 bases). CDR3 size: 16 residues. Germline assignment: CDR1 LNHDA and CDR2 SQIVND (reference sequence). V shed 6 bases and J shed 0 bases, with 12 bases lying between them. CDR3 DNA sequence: TGTGCCAGTAGCGACAGTTCCGGCTCCTATAATTCACCCCTCCACTTT. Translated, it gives CASSDSSGSYNSPLHF.

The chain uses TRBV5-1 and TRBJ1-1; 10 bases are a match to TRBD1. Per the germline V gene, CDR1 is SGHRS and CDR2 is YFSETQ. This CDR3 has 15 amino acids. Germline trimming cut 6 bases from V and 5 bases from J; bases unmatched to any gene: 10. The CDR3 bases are TGCGCCAGCACCCGAAGGACAGGGGGAGGGACTGAAGCTTTCTTT. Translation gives CASTRRTGGGTEAFF.

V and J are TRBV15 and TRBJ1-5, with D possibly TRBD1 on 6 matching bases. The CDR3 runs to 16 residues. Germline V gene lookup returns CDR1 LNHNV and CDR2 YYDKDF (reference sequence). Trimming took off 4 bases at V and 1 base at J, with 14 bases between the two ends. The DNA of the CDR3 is TGTGCCACCAGCATGGGGTGGACAGCGAGCAATCAGCCCCAGCATTTT. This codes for CATSMGWTASNQPQHF.